The rows below give T cell receptor beta chains drawn from one sample of a study of post-analysis software for immune sequencing data. MiXCR, run by TCRdb on the PCR reads, gives a single entry per CDR3 protein. The sample holds roughly 670,000 distinct CDR3 sequences, 59% seen once. Sequencing was performed on blood. All receptors come from a girl aged 2 to 10 with multiple sclerosis. Each CDR3 is given with its conserved first and last residue. Each record gives: J gene, clone size, V gene, D gene, CDR3 DNA, CDR3 protein. A D gene is named only where the DNA matches it firmly. Not every row has a clone size; where given, it reads once, few, many or a size class.

J: TRBJ1-4
size: -
V: TRBV27
D: -
DNA: TGTGCCAGCAAATCTTCCAGTGCTAATGAAAAACTGTTTTTT
CDR3: CASKSSSANEKLFF

J: TRBJ2-1
size: -
V: TRBV5-1
D: TRBD2
DNA: TGCGCCAGCAGCTTGGAGGGGACTAGCGGTGGGAATGAGCAGTTCTTC
CDR3: CASSLEGTSGGNEQFF

J: TRBJ2-3
size: -
V: TRBV13
D: TRBD2
DNA: TGTGCCAGCAGCTTAGATCGCCTAGCGGGAGGCTCAGGCACAGATACGCAGTATTTT
CDR3: CASSLDRLAGGSGTDTQYF

J: TRBJ2-3
size: few
V: TRBV6-5
D: -
DNA: TGTGCCAGCAGTTCTCCGGTGGGCACAGATACGCAGTATTTT
CDR3: CASSSPVGTDTQYF

J: TRBJ2-5
size: -
V: TRBV7-9
D: -
DNA: TGTGCCAGCAGCACGGGAGTCCAAGAGACCCAGTACTTC
CDR3: CASSTGVQETQYF

J: TRBJ2-5
size: -
V: TRBV4-1
D: TRBD2
DNA: TGCGCCAGCGGCGGGACTAGCGGGCTCCAAGAGACCCAGTACTTC
CDR3: CASGGTSGLQETQYF

J: TRBJ2-1
size: once
V: TRBV20-1
D: TRBD2
DNA: TGCAGTGCTAGAGGGACTAGCGCTGCCTACAATGAGCAGTTCTTC
CDR3: CSARGTSAAYNEQFF

J: TRBJ2-3
size: -
V: TRBV20-1
D: -
DNA: TGCAGTGCTAGAGTCCGACGCACAGATACGCAGTATTTT
CDR3: CSARVRRTDTQYF

J: TRBJ2-7
size: -
V: TRBV6-2/TRBV6-3
D: TRBD2
DNA: TGTGCCAGCATTACGCGCGGGAGGGAATCCTACGAGCAGTACTTC
CDR3: CASITRGRESYEQYF

J: TRBJ2-7
size: -
V: TRBV20-1
D: -
DNA: TGCAGTGCCCTCGGCCCAAAGGGGATACGCTACGAGCAGTACTTC
CDR3: CSALGPKGIRYEQYF

J: TRBJ1-6
size: few
V: TRBV7-9
D: TRBD1
DNA: TGTGCCAGCAGCGGACAGGGGGCGCGGAATTCACCCCTCCACTTT
CDR3: CASSGQGARNSPLHF

J: TRBJ2-4
size: -
V: TRBV2
D: TRBD1
DNA: TGTGCCAGCAGGACAGGGGGCTCGCCCATTCAGTACTTC
CDR3: CASRTGGSPIQYF

J: TRBJ1-6
size: -
V: TRBV7-9
D: -
DNA: TGTGCCAGCAGCCTAGGTCCCCTCCGAAAACGAAATTCACCCCTCCACTTT
CDR3: CASSLGPLRKRNSPLHF

J: TRBJ2-3
size: -
V: TRBV7-9
D: -
DNA: TGTGCCATCAGCTTAGCGATCAGCACAGATACGCAGTATTTT
CDR3: CAISLAISTDTQYF

J: TRBJ2-5
size: -
V: TRBV6-1
D: -
DNA: TGTGCCAGCACTATTCTGGACACGGCCCGGGGGTCGGCCCAGTACTTC
CDR3: CASTILDTARGSAQYF

J: TRBJ1-2
size: -
V: TRBV2
D: -
DNA: TGTGCCAGCTCGCAGGGGTCTAACTATGGCTACACCTTC
CDR3: CASSQGSNYGYTF

J: TRBJ2-7
size: -
V: TRBV9
D: -
DNA: TGTGCCAGCAGCGTTGGCTCGAGCTCCTACGAGCAGTACTTC
CDR3: CASSVGSSSYEQYF

J: TRBJ2-1
size: -
V: TRBV4-1
D: -
DNA: TGCGCCAGCAGCCAAGGGGGGACGGCCTACAATGAGCAGTTCTTC
CDR3: CASSQGGTAYNEQFF

J: TRBJ2-3
size: few
V: TRBV27
D: -
DNA: TGTGCCAGCAGTTTAGGGGACCTCACAGATACGCAGTATTTT
CDR3: CASSLGDLTDTQYF

J: TRBJ1-4
size: -
V: TRBV7-7
D: -
DNA: TGTACCAGCAGCCAAATGTCGGGACACCTCAATGAAAAACTGTTTTTT
CDR3: CTSSQMSGHLNEKLFF

J: TRBJ2-1
size: -
V: TRBV7-8
D: -
DNA: TGTGCCAGCAGCTTAATTCGCCTTAGTTCCTACAATGAGCAGTTCTTC
CDR3: CASSLIRLSSYNEQFF